This TCR beta chain was obtained from a study of T cell responses to AZD1222 COVID-19 vaccine. Assay used: immunoSEQ multiplex PCR; TCRdb lists only in-frame clones, some missing. This table holds approximately 150,000 clones, about 93% found once. Worth noting for this clone: Its antigen remains unknown.

Whole-study results and caveats: Donors were chiefly white British, with a greater number of females, and clonal diversity was perhaps underestimated.

The CDR3 is made up of 14 amino acids. Germline CDR1 and CDR2: MDHEN and SYDVKM. V was clipped by 4 bases and J by 9 bases, with 19 bases between them. V usage is TRBV28 and J usage is TRBJ2-7; the D gene is possibly TRBD2 (6 bases). The sequencing used peripheral blood, collected on day 0 of AZD1222 vaccination. This sequence originates from an adult in good health. CDR3 amino acids: CASSSNWEEGGQYF. CDR3 coding DNA: TGTGCCAGCAGTTCCAATTGGGAGGAGGGAGGGCAGTACTTC.